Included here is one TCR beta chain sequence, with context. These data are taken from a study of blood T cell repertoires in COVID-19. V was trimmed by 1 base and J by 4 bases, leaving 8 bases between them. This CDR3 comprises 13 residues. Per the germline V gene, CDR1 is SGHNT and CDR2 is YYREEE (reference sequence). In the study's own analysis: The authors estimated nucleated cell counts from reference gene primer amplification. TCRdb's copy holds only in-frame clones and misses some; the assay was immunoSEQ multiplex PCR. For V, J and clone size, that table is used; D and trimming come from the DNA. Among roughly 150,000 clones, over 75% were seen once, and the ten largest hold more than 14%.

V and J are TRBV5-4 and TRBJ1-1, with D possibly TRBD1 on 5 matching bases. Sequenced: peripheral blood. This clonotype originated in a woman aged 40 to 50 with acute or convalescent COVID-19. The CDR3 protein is CASSLMGGTEAFF. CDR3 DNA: TGTGCCAGCAGCTTGATGGGGGGCACTGAAGCTTTCTTT.